These T cell receptor beta chains were read from a single sample in a study of blood T cell repertoires in COVID-19. This table comes from immunoSEQ multiplex PCR, and its TCRdb copy is limited to in-frame clones, with some not included. The sample carries about 200,000 clones, around four fifths recorded once. The specimen was peripheral blood. Every receptor here comes from a man in his 60s with COVID-19, enrolled during active disease. Both conserved end residues are part of each CDR3. The D gene is left open where the match is weak. Expanded clones get a size class; other rows say once, few or many, or leave the size out.

j_call: TRBJ1-2; clone_size: .; v_call: TRBV9; d_call: .; cdr3_nt: TGTGCCAGCAGCGTAGCCACCGACCCGATCGGGGGCTACACCTTC; cdr3_aa: CASSVATDPIGGYTF
j_call: TRBJ1-2; clone_size: .; v_call: TRBV21-1; d_call: .; cdr3_nt: TGTGCCAGCAGCAATAGGGACAGGGAGCTTGGGGTTGATGGCTACACCTTC; cdr3_aa: CASSNRDRELGVDGYTF
j_call: TRBJ1-4; clone_size: .; v_call: TRBV6-5; d_call: .; cdr3_nt: TGTGCCAGCTGTAGACTGAATGAAAAACTGTTTTTT; cdr3_aa: CASCRLNEKLFF
j_call: TRBJ1-1; clone_size: .; v_call: TRBV7-9; d_call: .; cdr3_nt: TGTGCCAGCAGCTTAGCTGGGGACCGGGGGGTATCGGCTTTCTTT; cdr3_aa: CASSLAGDRGVSAFF
j_call: TRBJ2-3; clone_size: .; v_call: TRBV6-5; d_call: TRBD1; cdr3_nt: TGTGCCAGCACTCGAGAACAGGGGGGTACGCAGTATTTT; cdr3_aa: CASTREQGGTQYF
j_call: TRBJ1-4; clone_size: .; v_call: TRBV7-2; d_call: TRBD1; cdr3_nt: TGTGCCAGCAGCCCGCGAACAGGGGGCAGGGAAAAACTGTTTTTT; cdr3_aa: CASSPRTGGREKLFF
j_call: TRBJ2-5; clone_size: .; v_call: TRBV9; d_call: .; cdr3_nt: TGTGCCAGCAGCGTAGAAGGGGGTATGGAGACCCAGTACTTC; cdr3_aa: CASSVEGGMETQYF
j_call: TRBJ2-7; clone_size: .; v_call: TRBV30; d_call: TRBD2; cdr3_nt: TGTGCCTGGAGTGTACTAACTAGCGGCTCCTACGAGCAGTACTTC; cdr3_aa: CAWSVLTSGSYEQYF
j_call: TRBJ2-3; clone_size: .; v_call: TRBV18; d_call: .; cdr3_nt: TGTGCCAGCCCTAACCCCGGGGGAGTGGGGCGGAGGGATACGCAGTATTTT; cdr3_aa: CASPNPGGVGRRDTQYF
j_call: TRBJ1-2; clone_size: .; v_call: TRBV7-2; d_call: .; cdr3_nt: TGTGCCAGCAGCTTGGGGGTGACAGGACATCTCACCTTC; cdr3_aa: CASSLGVTGHLTF
j_call: TRBJ2-1; clone_size: .; v_call: TRBV6-5; d_call: TRBD2; cdr3_nt: TGTGCCAGCAGTTACCGCACACTAGCGGGAGTGAGTGAGCAGTTCTTC; cdr3_aa: CASSYRTLAGVSEQFF
j_call: TRBJ1-5; clone_size: .; v_call: TRBV15; d_call: .; cdr3_nt: TGTGCCACCAGCAGAGAATCCGGTTATCAGCCCCAGCATTTT; cdr3_aa: CATSRESGYQPQHF
j_call: TRBJ2-7; clone_size: once; v_call: TRBV7-8; d_call: TRBD1; cdr3_nt: TGTGCCAGCAGCTTAGAAGGGACAGGGTTCTCCGAGCAGTACTTC; cdr3_aa: CASSLEGTGFSEQYF
j_call: TRBJ2-1; clone_size: .; v_call: TRBV11-3; d_call: TRBD2; cdr3_nt: TGTGCCAGCAGCTTAGAGGCGGGAGCGGGGTACAATGAGCAGTTCTTC; cdr3_aa: CASSLEAGAGYNEQFF
j_call: TRBJ1-5; clone_size: .; v_call: TRBV4-2; d_call: .; cdr3_nt: TGTGCCAGCAGCCAAGGTGGGTCAAGGGAGGAGCCCCAGCATTTT; cdr3_aa: CASSQGGSREEPQHF
j_call: TRBJ1-3; clone_size: .; v_call: TRBV4-2; d_call: .; cdr3_nt: TGTGCCAGCAGCCAAGAACAGAACATGGCCCTTGGAAACACCATATATTTT; cdr3_aa: CASSQEQNMALGNTIYF
j_call: TRBJ2-3; clone_size: .; v_call: TRBV6-2/TRBV6-3; d_call: TRBD2; cdr3_nt: TGTGCCAGCAGTTACGGGCTAGCGGGAAGGAATACGCAGTATTTT; cdr3_aa: CASSYGLAGRNTQYF
j_call: TRBJ1-5; clone_size: .; v_call: TRBV7-9; d_call: TRBD1; cdr3_nt: TGTGCCAGCAGCTCCAGGGACAGGGGTTCGGGGCCCCAGCATTTT; cdr3_aa: CASSSRDRGSGPQHF
j_call: TRBJ2-1; clone_size: .; v_call: TRBV30; d_call: TRBD1; cdr3_nt: TGTGCCTGGAAGGGACAGTATTTCAATGAGCAGTTCTTC; cdr3_aa: CAWKGQYFNEQFF
j_call: TRBJ2-1; clone_size: few; v_call: TRBV10-2; d_call: .; cdr3_nt: TGCGCCAGCAGTGGTCTAGCGTTCCATGAGCAGTTCTTC; cdr3_aa: CASSGLAFHEQFF
j_call: TRBJ1-1; clone_size: .; v_call: TRBV18; d_call: .; cdr3_nt: TGTGCCAGCTCACCAAGCAGGACAGTTGAAGCTTTCTTT; cdr3_aa: CASSPSRTVEAFF
j_call: TRBJ1-1; clone_size: .; v_call: TRBV7-6; d_call: .; cdr3_nt: TGTGCCAGCAGCCAGGATCTTAACACTGAAGCTTTCTTT; cdr3_aa: CASSQDLNTEAFF
j_call: TRBJ2-7; clone_size: .; v_call: TRBV19; d_call: TRBD2; cdr3_nt: TGTGCCAGTAGTATAGAGGCTAGCGGGAGATACGAGCAGTACTTC; cdr3_aa: CASSIEASGRYEQYF
j_call: TRBJ1-2; clone_size: few; v_call: TRBV27; d_call: TRBD1; cdr3_nt: TGTGCCAGCAGCCGAGGACAGGGAACCCTCTATGGCTACACCTTC; cdr3_aa: CASSRGQGTLYGYTF
j_call: TRBJ1-2; clone_size: .; v_call: TRBV5-1; d_call: .; cdr3_nt: TGCGCCAGCAGCACAACGGCAGGGGACTATGGCTACACCTTC; cdr3_aa: CASSTTAGDYGYTF
j_call: TRBJ2-2; clone_size: .; v_call: TRBV4-1; d_call: TRBD1; cdr3_nt: TGCGCCAGCAGCCAAGGGGACAGGGGGCCCGGGGAGCTGTTTTTT; cdr3_aa: CASSQGDRGPGELFF
j_call: TRBJ1-4; clone_size: .; v_call: TRBV6-5; d_call: .; cdr3_nt: TGTGCCAGCAGAGCCGACCGGGTAAATGAAAAACTGTTTTTT; cdr3_aa: CASRADRVNEKLFF
j_call: TRBJ2-6; clone_size: once; v_call: TRBV5-4; d_call: .; cdr3_nt: TGTGCCAGCAGCTTGGTAGTACTAGCTGGGGCCAACGTCCTGACTTTC; cdr3_aa: CASSLVVLAGANVLTF
j_call: TRBJ2-1; clone_size: .; v_call: TRBV24-1; d_call: .; cdr3_nt: TGTGCCACCAGTTCGGACAGTTACAATGAGCAGTTCTTC; cdr3_aa: CATSSDSYNEQFF
j_call: TRBJ2-7; clone_size: .; v_call: TRBV12-3/TRBV12-4; d_call: .; cdr3_nt: TGTGCCAGCAGTGGACTACGGTACGAGCAGTACTTC; cdr3_aa: CASSGLRYEQYF
j_call: TRBJ2-6; clone_size: .; v_call: TRBV28; d_call: .; cdr3_nt: TGTGCCAGCAGTCCATCCACAGGGCAGTCTGGGGCCAACGTCCTGACTTTC; cdr3_aa: CASSPSTGQSGANVLTF
j_call: TRBJ2-5; clone_size: .; v_call: TRBV5-5; d_call: .; cdr3_nt: TGTGCCAGCAGCTTCACATCAGGGAGGGGGGAGACCCAGTACTTC; cdr3_aa: CASSFTSGRGETQYF
j_call: TRBJ1-4; clone_size: once; v_call: TRBV29-1; d_call: .; cdr3_nt: TGCAGCGTTGAAGATCAATGGGTTGAGGGTGAAAAACTGTTTTTT; cdr3_aa: CSVEDQWVEGEKLFF
j_call: TRBJ1-2; clone_size: .; v_call: TRBV7-8; d_call: .; cdr3_nt: TGTGCCAGCAGCTTCCATTACGAGGATGGTAGTGGAACCTTC; cdr3_aa: CASSFHYEDGSGTF
j_call: TRBJ2-3; clone_size: .; v_call: TRBV5-1; d_call: TRBD1; cdr3_nt: TGCGCCAGCACCCGAGACAGGGGGAGCACAGATACGCAGTATTTT; cdr3_aa: CASTRDRGSTDTQYF
j_call: TRBJ1-3; clone_size: .; v_call: TRBV4-3; d_call: .; cdr3_nt: TGCGCCAGCAGCCAAGATCCCAGGGATGGAAACACCATATATTTT; cdr3_aa: CASSQDPRDGNTIYF
j_call: TRBJ2-7; clone_size: .; v_call: TRBV4-1; d_call: TRBD1; cdr3_nt: TGCGCCAGCAGCCAAGCCCAGGACAGGGGGCACGAGCAGTACTTC; cdr3_aa: CASSQAQDRGHEQYF
j_call: TRBJ2-7; clone_size: .; v_call: TRBV27; d_call: TRBD1; cdr3_nt: TGTGCCAGCAGTTTATCGGGACAGGGCAGCTACGAGCAGTACTTC; cdr3_aa: CASSLSGQGSYEQYF